The TCR beta chain described here comes from a study of blood T cell repertoires in COVID-19. Only in-frame clones appear in the TCRdb table, and some are missing; sequencing was by immunoSEQ multiplex PCR. The sample gives 100,000 to 120,000 clones, 70% to 90% of which show up once; around 5.1% is in the top ten. The CDR3 totals 14 residues. Germline V gene data show CDR1 as MNHEY and CDR2 as SVGAGI. V shed 5 bases and J shed 5 bases, with 15 bases lying between them. The TCR was taken from a human donor in a cohort sampled during active COVID-19. The chain carries TRBV6-5 and TRBJ1-2; a possible D gene is TRBD1 (6 bases). Sequencing input: peripheral blood. The CDR3 sequence is CASSIRPRGYGYTF. In DNA, the CDR3 is TGTGCCAGCAGTATACGTCCCAGGGGTTATGGCTACACCTTC.